This T cell receptor (beta chain) was captured in a study of CXCR3-negative and CXCR3-positive naive CD8 T cells. Study-level background: Collectively, the libraries yielded roughly 150 million TRB reads in total, at about 1.5 +/- 0.3 million per library.

About this clonotype itself: Its antigen is unknown.

Naive CD8+ T cells showed CD45RO-CCR7+CD27+CD95-. 5' RACE that incorporated UMI labels was used to prepare the TRB cDNA libraries. Reanalyzing the 5' RACE reads, TCRdb keeps one entry per CDR3 protein, without DNA. The sample totals roughly 100,000 distinct CDR3 sequences. Study-wide results and caveats: Memory CD8+ cells had much lower diversity, and both naive subsets had comparably high diversity. Once cells were cryopreserved, CXCR3 expression went down partly, and most assays used fresh PBMCs. TRB CDR3s of CXCR3-positive naive cells were more hydrophobic than those of CXCR3-negative naive cells.

What was sequenced was naive CXCR3+ CD8+ T cells from blood. Subset described: CD45RO-CCR7+CD27+CD95- naive CD8+ T cells expressing CXCR3 (TNR3+). This clonotype was obtained from a human donor in good health. Some clones in this sample may be carry-over from other donors' samples.

CDR3 loop: CASSLGRLNTEAFF. The V and J genes are TRBV12-3 or TRBV12-4 and TRBJ1-1. The CDR3 covers 14 residues.